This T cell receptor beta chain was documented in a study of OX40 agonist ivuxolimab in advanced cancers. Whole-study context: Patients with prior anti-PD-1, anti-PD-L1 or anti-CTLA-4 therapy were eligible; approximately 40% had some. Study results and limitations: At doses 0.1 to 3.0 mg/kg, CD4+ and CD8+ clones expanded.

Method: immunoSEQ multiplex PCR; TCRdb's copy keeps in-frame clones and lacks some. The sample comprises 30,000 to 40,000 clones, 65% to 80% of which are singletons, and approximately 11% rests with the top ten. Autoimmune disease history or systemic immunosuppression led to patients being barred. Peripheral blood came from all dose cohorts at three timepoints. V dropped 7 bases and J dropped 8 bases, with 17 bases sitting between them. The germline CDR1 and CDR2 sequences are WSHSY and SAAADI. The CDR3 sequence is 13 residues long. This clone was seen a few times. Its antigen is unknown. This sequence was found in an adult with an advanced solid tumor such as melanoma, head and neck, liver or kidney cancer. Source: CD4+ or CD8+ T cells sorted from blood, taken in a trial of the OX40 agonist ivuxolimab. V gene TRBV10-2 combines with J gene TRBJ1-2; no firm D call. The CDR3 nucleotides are TGCGCCAGCACCGTCACGGAGGGTGCAGGCTACACCTTC. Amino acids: CASTVTEGAGYTF.